One sample yielded the 16 T cell receptor beta chains listed below, sequenced in a study of T-cell reconstitution after alpha-beta-depleted transplantation in children. The authors prepared the TCRbeta library with unique molecular identifiers. TCRdb passed the PCR reads through MiXCR, listing each CDR3 protein once. The sample holds 150,000 to 200,000 distinct CDR3 sequences, 6.3% seen once. Source: PBMCs, taken before TCRalphabeta/CD19-depleted stem cell transplant. These receptors were collected from a girl under three years old with combined immunodeficiency, due to receive a stem cell transplant.

The chain has TRBV15 and TRBJ2-2, with D maybe TRBD1 (6 bases). This CDR3 is built from 18 residues. Trimming removed 0 bases at V and 1 base at J, with 15 bases between. CDR1 is LNHNV and CDR2 is YYDKDF in the germline V gene (reference sequence). The CDR3 spells CATSRDYLGAGNTGELFF. The DNA of the CDR3 is TGTGCCACCAGCAGAGATTATTTGGGGGCAGGGAACACCGGGGAGCTGTTTTTT. Drawing the rest from reference TRBV15 and TRBJ2-2, the complete variable domain is DAMVIQNPRYQVTQFGKPVTLSCSQTLNHNVMYWYQQKSSQAPKLLFHYYDKDFNNEADTPDNFQSRRPNTSFCFLDIRSPGLGDTAMYLCATSRDYLGAGNTGELFFGEGSRLTVL.

At least ten counts were recorded for this clonotype. The chain couples TRBV6-2 or TRBV6-3 to TRBJ2-1, with D uncertain. Germline V gene lookup returns CDR1 MNHEY and CDR2 SVGEGT. This CDR3 is 13 amino acids long. Trimming took off 3 bases at V and 2 bases at J, with 5 bases between the two ends. DNA of the CDR3: TGTGCCAGCAGTTATGCCCCCTACAATGAGCAGTTCTTC. Translation: CASSYAPYNEQFF.

This clonotype occurred a few times. This rearrangement joins TRBV20-1 to TRBJ2-5; 7 bases line up with TRBD1. Trimming at V came to 0 bases and at J to 2 bases, leaving 18 bases not matched to a gene. Germline assignment: CDR1 DFQATT and CDR2 SNEGSKA (reference sequence). The CDR3 is 19 residues long. The CDR3 sequence is CSAREEKRGWDRDQETQYF. CDR3 nucleotide sequence: TGCAGTGCTAGAGAGGAGAAGAGAGGTTGGGACAGAGATCAAGAGACCCAGTACTTC.

This clonotype was picked up many times. J is TRBJ2-5 and V is TRBV6-1, with 7 positions matching TRBD1. The V and J ends lost 6 bases and 5 bases, in that order; junction bases with no gene match: 12. Germline CDR1 and CDR2: MNHNS and SASEGT. The CDR3 is made up of 15 amino acids. The CDR3 sequence is CASSFTRGRGETQYF. As DNA, the CDR3 is TGTGCCAGCAGCTTCACCAGGGGGAGAGGTGAGACCCAGTACTTC.

This clonotype was found a few times. V usage is TRBV20-1 and J usage is TRBJ1-2; D is unclear. The V gene lost 1 base and the J gene lost 8 bases, with 17 bases spanning the gap. Looked up from germline, CDR1 is DFQATT and CDR2 is SNEGSKA (reference sequence). CDR3 length: 14 amino acids. The CDR3 DNA sequence: TGCAGTGCTAGAGCCACGGGCAGACCGTCAGGCTACACCTTC. Protein product: CSARATGRPSGYTF.

This clonotype was counted at least ten times. This sequence joins TRBV7-7 and TRBJ2-7; 11 bases fit TRBD1. Germline V gene sequence: CDR1 SSHAT, CDR2 FNYEAQ (reference sequence). The length of the CDR3 is 15 residues. With 1 base clipped from V and 3 bases from J, the junction kept 2 bases outside the gene matches. This chain's CDR3 is CASSLGTGGVYEQYF. The CDR3 DNA reads TGTGCCAGCAGCTTAGGGACAGGGGGCGTCTACGAGCAGTACTTC.

This clonotype was seen repeatedly, ten times or more. This chain links TRBV6-5 with TRBJ2-1; D is perhaps TRBD1 (5 bases). The germline gives CDR1 MNHEY, CDR2 SVGAGI. Trimming stripped 0 bases from V and 7 bases from J, with 10 bases between. There are 14 residues in the CDR3. CDR3 DNA sequence: TGTGCCAGCAGTTACTCAGAAGGGGTTAATGAGCAGTTCTTC. Encoded protein: CASSYSEGVNEQFF.

In its sample, this clonotype was seen many times. The chain is built from TRBV15 and TRBJ2-1; 10 bases align to TRBD2. Trimming at V came to 0 bases and at J to 2 bases, leaving 4 bases not matched to a gene. This CDR3 region has 17 residues. Germline V gene lookup returns CDR1 LNHNV and CDR2 YYDKDF (reference sequence). The CDR3 sequence: CATSRESGRATYNEQFF. The CDR3 DNA follows: TGTGCCACCAGCAGAGAAAGCGGGAGGGCTACCTACAATGAGCAGTTCTTC.

The table lists this clonotype with a few counts. The CDR3 region is CASRRNRDSQETQYF. CDR3 DNA sequence: TGTGCCAGCAGACGGAACCGGGACAGTCAAGAGACCCAGTACTTC. V is TRBV12-3 or TRBV12-4 and J is TRBJ2-5; 7 bases agree with TRBD1. J gave up 2 bases and V 6 bases, and 9 bases lay outside the gene matches. This CDR3 has 15 residues.

This clonotype showed up many times. The gene calls are TRBV29-1 and TRBJ2-7, with 7 bases aligning to TRBD2. Trimming cost V 5 bases and J 1 base; bases outside gene matches: 8. From germline, CDR1 is SQVTM and CDR2 ANQGSEA. The CDR3 has 14 residues. The CDR3 loop is CSVLAGVFSYEQYF. The CDR3 DNA sequence: TGCAGCGTTTTGGCGGGGGTCTTTTCCTACGAGCAGTACTTC.

At least ten counts were recorded for this clonotype. This sequence joins TRBV12-3 or TRBV12-4 and TRBJ2-7, with 9 bases that match TRBD1. The CDR3 consists of 13 residues. V lost 10 bases and J lost 2; bases outside the gene matches: 6. CDR3 coding DNA: TGTGCCACCGGGACAGGGATTACCTACGAGCAGTACTTC. It yields the protein CATGTGITYEQYF.

There are many counts of this clonotype. V and J are TRBV24-1 and TRBJ2-3, with D perhaps TRBD1 (5 bases). CDR1 is KGHDR, CDR2 SFDVKD, per germline. Trimming left V 2 bases short and J 0 bases short, with 14 bases between. The CDR3 totals 17 residues. The CDR3 DNA sequence: TGTGCCACCAGTGATTGGGGCCGGGCACCTAGCACAGATACGCAGTATTTT. It yields the protein CATSDWGRAPSTDTQYF.

This clonotype was detected many times. This rearrangement joins TRBV25-1 to TRBJ1-1; D remains ambiguous. Per the germline V gene, CDR1 is MGHDK and CDR2 is SYGVNS. The V and J ends lost 5 bases and 4 bases respectively, with 14 bases between them. The CDR3 is made up of 14 amino acids. CDR3 bases: TGTGCCAGCAGTACAAGGGAAAGAAGCACTGAAGCTTTCTTT. It codes for CASSTRERSTEAFF.

This clonotype was seen ten or more times. This sequence joins TRBV4-3 and TRBJ2-2; the D gene is possibly TRBD1 (6 bases). V was shortened by 0 bases and J by 0 bases, with 8 bases between the two germline ends. Germline V gives CDR1 LGHNA, CDR2 YSLEER. This CDR3 is 16 amino acids long. The CDR3 DNA follows: TGCGCCAGCAGCCAAGAGTGGACAGCGAACACCGGGGAGCTGTTTTTT. This translates into CASSQEWTANTGELFF.

This clonotype was counted many times. V and J are TRBV29-1 and TRBJ2-2, with a weak D call TRBD1 (6 bases). V was clipped by 7 bases and J by 5 bases, with 8 bases between them. Germline V CDR1 and CDR2: SQVTM, ANQGSEA. CDR3 length: 11 amino acids. CDR3: CSGTVTGELFF. For the CDR3, the DNA is TGCAGCGGGACAGTTACCGGGGAGCTGTTTTTT.

In this sample, this clonotype turned up many times. The chain has TRBV7-9 and TRBJ2-5; TRBD1 is a possible D gene (5 bases). Germline values: CDR1 SEHNR, CDR2 FQNEAQ (reference sequence). Trimming removed 6 bases from V and 3 bases from J, with 14 bases in between. This CDR3 is 14 amino acids long. In nucleotides, the CDR3 is TGTGCCAGCAGACCACATGGGGCCGAAGAGACCCAGTACTTC. It translates to CASRPHGAEETQYF.